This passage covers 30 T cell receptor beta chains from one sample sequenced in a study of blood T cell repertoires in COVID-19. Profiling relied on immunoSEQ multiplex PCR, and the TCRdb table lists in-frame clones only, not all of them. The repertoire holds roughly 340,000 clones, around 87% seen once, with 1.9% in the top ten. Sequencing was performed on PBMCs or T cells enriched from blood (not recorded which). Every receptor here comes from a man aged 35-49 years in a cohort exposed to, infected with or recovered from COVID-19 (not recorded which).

In nucleotides, the CDR3 is TGTGCCACCGGACAGGGGCCCTTTAACACCGGGGAGCTGTTTTTT. Translated: CATGQGPFNTGELFF. The genes are TRBV3-1 (or the pseudogene TRBV3-2) and TRBJ2-2; 9 nucleotides agree with TRBD1. The CDR3 extends over 15 amino acids. The germline gives CDR1 LGHDT, CDR2 YNNKEL (reference sequence). V lost 10 bases, J lost 2 bases, and 8 bases stayed unmatched.

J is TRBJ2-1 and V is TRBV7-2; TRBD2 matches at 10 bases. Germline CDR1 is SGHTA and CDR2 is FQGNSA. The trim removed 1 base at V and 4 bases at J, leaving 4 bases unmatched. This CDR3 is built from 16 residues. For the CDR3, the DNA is TGTGCCAGCAGCTTAGTTTGGACTAGCGGTTACAATGAGCAGTTCTTC. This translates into CASSLVWTSGYNEQFF.

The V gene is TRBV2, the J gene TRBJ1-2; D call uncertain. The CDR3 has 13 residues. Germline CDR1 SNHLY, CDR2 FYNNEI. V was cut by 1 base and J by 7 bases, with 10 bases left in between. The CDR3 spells CASSEVRILGYTF. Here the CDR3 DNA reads TGTGCCAGCAGTGAAGTCAGAATCCTTGGCTACACCTTC.

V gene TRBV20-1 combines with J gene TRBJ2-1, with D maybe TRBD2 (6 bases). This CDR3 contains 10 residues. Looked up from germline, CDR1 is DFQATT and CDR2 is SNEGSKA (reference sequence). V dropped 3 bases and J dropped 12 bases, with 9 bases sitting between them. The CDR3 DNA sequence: TGCAGTGCTAGCGGGAGTCTGCAGTTCTTC. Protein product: CSASGSLQFF.

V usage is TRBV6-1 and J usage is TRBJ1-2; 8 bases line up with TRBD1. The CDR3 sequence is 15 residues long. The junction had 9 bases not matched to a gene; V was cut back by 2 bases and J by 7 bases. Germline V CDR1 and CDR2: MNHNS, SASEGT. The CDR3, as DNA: TGTGCCAGCAGTGAAATCGCAGGGGGCGCCTCTGGCTACACCTTC. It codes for CASSEIAGGASGYTF.

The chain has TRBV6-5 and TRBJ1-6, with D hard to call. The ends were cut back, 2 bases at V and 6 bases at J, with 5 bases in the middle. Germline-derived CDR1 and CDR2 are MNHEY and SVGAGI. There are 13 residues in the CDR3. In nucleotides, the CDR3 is TGTGCCAGCAGTTACAGAGCTAATTCACCCCTCCACTTT. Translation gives CASSYRANSPLHF.

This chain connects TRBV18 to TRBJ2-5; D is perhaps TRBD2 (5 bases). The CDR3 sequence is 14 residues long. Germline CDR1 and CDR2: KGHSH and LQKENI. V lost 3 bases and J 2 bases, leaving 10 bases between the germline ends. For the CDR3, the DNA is TGTGCCAGCTCACCGATTAGCGAGCAAGAGACCCAGTACTTC. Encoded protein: CASSPISEQETQYF.

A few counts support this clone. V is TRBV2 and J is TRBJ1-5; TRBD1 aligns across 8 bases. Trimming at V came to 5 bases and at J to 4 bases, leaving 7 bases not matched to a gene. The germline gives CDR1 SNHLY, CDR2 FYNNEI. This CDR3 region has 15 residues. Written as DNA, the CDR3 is TGTGCCAGCAGTATACAGGGGGTACCAAATCAGCCCCAGCATTTT. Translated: CASSIQGVPNQPQHF.

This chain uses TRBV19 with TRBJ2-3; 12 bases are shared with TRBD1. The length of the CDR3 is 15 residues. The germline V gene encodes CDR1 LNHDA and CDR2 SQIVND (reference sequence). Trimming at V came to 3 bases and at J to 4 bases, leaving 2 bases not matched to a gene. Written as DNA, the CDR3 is TGTGCCAGTAGTATGGGGACAGGGGGCCCAGATACGCAGTATTTT. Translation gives CASSMGTGGPDTQYF.

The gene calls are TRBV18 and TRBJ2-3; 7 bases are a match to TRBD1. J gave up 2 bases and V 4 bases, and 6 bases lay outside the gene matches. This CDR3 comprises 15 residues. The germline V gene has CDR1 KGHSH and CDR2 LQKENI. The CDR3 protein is CASSRPGQPTDTQYF. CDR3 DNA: TGTGCCAGCTCACGCCCGGGACAGCCCACAGATACGCAGTATTTT.

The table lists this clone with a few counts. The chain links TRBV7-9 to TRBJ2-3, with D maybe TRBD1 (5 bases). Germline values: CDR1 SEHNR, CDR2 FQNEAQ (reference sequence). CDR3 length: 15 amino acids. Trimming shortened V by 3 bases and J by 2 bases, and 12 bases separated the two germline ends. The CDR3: CASSFSEGHTDTQYF. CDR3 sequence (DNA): TGTGCCAGCAGCTTTTCGGAAGGACACACAGATACGCAGTATTTT.

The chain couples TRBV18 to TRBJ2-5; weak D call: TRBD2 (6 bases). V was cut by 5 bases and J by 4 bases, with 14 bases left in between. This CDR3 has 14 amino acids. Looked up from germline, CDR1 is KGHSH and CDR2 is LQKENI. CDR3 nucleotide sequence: TGTGCCAGCTCAGGGAAGGGGACTGTAGAGACCCAGTACTTC. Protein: CASSGKGTVETQYF.

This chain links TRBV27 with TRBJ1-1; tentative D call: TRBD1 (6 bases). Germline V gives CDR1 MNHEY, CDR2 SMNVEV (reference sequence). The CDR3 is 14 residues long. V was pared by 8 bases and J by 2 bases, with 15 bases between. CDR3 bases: TGTGCCAGCGGAGGTGCAGGGGAAAACACTGAAGCTTTCTTT. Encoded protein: CASGGAGENTEAFF.

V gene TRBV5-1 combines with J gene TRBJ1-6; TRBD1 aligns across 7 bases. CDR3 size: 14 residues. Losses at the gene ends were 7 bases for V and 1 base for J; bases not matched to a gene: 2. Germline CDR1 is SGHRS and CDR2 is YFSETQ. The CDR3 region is CASRQGSYNSPLHF. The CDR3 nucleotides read TGCGCCAGCCGACAGGGTTCCTATAATTCACCCCTCCACTTT. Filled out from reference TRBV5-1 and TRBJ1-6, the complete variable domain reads KAGVTQTPRYLIKTRGQQVTLSCSPISGHRSVSWYQQTPGQGLQFLFEYFSETQRNKGNFPGRFSGRQFSNSRSEMNVSTLELGDSALYLCASRQGSYNSPLHFGNGTRLTVT.

The DNA of the CDR3 is TGTGCCAGCAGCTTGTTACTAGCGGGAGGCCACGAGCAGTACTTC. This translates into CASSLLLAGGHEQYF. The rearrangement links TRBV5-6 to TRBJ2-7; TRBD2 matches 12 bases. The J segment lost 5 bases and the V segment lost 1 base, leaving 4 bases of the junction unmatched. Germline CDR1 and CDR2: SGHDT and YYEEEE. CDR3 length equals 15 residues.

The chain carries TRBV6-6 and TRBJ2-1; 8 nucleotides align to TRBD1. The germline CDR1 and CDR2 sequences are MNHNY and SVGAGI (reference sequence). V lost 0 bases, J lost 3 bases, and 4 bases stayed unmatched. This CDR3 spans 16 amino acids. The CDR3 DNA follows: TGTGCCAGCAGTTACTCCGGGACAGGTGTCTACAATGAGCAGTTCTTC. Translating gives CASSYSGTGVYNEQFF.

CDR3 sequence: CASSQMDYGYTF. CDR3 in DNA: TGTGCCAGCAGCCAGATGGACTATGGCTACACCTTC. The rearrangement uses TRBV28 and TRBJ1-2; D unresolved. V lost 6 bases and J lost 3, with 8 bases in between. Germline-derived CDR1 and CDR2 are MDHEN and SYDVKM. CDR3 size: 12 residues.

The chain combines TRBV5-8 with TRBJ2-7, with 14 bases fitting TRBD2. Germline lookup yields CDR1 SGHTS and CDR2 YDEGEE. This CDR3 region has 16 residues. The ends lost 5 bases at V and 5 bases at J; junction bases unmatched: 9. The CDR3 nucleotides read TGTGCCAGCAGGACCGCCGGGACTAGCGGGAGCGACGAGCAGTACTTC. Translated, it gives CASRTAGTSGSDEQYF.

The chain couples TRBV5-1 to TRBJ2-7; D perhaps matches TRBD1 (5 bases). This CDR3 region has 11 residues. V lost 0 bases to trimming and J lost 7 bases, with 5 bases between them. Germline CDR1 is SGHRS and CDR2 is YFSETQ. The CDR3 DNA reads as TGCGCCAGCAGCTTGGACAGGGAGCAGTACTTC. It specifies CASSLDREQYF.

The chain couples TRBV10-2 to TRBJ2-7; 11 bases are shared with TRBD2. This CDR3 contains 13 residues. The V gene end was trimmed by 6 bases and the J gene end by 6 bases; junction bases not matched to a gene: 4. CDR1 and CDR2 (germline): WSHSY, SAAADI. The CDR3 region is CASRLAGEGEQYF. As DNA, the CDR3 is TGCGCCAGCAGACTAGCGGGAGAGGGCGAGCAGTACTTC.

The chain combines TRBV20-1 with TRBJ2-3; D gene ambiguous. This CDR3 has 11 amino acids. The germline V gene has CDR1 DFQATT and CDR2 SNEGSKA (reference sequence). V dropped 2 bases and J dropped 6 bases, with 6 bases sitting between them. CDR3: CSARRRDTQYF. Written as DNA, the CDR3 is TGCAGTGCTAGAAGGCGGGATACGCAGTATTTT.

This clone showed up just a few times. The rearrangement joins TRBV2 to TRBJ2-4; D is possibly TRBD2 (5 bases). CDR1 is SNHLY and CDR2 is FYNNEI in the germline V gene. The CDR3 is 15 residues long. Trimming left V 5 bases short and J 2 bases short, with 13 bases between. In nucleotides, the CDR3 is TGTGCCAGCAGTTCCGGGATCCTTCCCAAAAACATTCAGTACTTC. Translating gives CASSSGILPKNIQYF.

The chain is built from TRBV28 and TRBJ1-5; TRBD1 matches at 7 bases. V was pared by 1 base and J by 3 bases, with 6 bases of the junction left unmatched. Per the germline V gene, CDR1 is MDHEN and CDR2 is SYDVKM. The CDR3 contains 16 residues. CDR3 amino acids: CASSLSGRGPNQPQHF. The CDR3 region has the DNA TGTGCCAGCAGTTTATCGGGTAGGGGGCCCAATCAGCCCCAGCATTTT.

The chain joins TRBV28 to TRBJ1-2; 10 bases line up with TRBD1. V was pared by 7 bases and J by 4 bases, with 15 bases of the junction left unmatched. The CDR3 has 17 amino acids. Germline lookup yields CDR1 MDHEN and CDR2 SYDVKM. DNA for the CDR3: TGTGCCAGCAATGGGGGGGGATCCGGGACAGGGGCCTATGGCTACACCTTC. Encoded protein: CASNGGGSGTGAYGYTF.

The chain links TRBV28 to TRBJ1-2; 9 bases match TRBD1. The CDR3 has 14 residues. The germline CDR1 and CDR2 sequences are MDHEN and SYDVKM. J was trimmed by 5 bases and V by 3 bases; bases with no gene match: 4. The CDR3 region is CASSFSTGGYGYTF. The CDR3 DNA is TGTGCCAGCAGTTTTTCGACAGGGGGTTATGGCTACACCTTC.

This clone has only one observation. CDR3 sequence: CASSLRVTEAFF. The DNA of the CDR3 is TGTGCCAGCAGTTTGAGGGTGACTGAAGCTTTCTTT. The chain is built from TRBV28 and TRBJ1-1; D call uncertain. This CDR3 has 12 residues. Germline V gene data show CDR1 as MDHEN and CDR2 as SYDVKM. V lost 3 bases and J lost 5, with 7 bases in between.

The CDR3 DNA reads as TGTGCCAGCAGTCTCGCCAGAACAACTAATGAAAAACTGTTTTTT. This translates into CASSLARTTNEKLFF. The chain carries TRBV5-5 and TRBJ1-4; D not resolved. Deletions cut 5 bases from V and 0 bases from J, with 11 bases between. Germline V gives CDR1 SGHKS, CDR2 YYEKEE (reference sequence). This CDR3 contains 15 residues.

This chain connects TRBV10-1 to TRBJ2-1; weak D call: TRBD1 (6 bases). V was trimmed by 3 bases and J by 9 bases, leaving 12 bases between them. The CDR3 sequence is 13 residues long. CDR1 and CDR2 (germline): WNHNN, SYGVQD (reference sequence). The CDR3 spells CASSDGTGIEQFF. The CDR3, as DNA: TGCGCCAGCAGTGACGGAACAGGGATTGAGCAGTTCTTC.

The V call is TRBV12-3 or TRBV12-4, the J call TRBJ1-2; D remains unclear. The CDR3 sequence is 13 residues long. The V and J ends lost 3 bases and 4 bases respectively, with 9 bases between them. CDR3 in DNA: TGTGCCAGCAGTTTCCCTAGAGCCTATGGCTACACCTTC. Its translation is CASSFPRAYGYTF.

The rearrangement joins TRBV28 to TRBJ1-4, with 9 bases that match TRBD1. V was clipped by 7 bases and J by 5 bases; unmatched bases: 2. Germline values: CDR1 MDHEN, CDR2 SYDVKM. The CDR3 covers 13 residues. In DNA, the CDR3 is TGTGCCAGCAAGACAGGGGGGAATGAAAAACTGTTTTTT. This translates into CASKTGGNEKLFF.